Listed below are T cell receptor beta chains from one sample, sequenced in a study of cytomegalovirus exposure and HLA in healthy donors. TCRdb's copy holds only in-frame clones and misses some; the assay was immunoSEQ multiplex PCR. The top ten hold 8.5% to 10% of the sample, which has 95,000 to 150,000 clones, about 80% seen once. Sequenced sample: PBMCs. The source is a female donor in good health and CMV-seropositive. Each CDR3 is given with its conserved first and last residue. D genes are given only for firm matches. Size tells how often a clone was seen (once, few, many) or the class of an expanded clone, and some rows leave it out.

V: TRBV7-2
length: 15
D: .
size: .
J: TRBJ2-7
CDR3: CASSPAGLGLGEQYF
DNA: TGTGCCAGCAGCCCCGCGGGGTTGGGCCTAGGCGAGCAGTACTTC

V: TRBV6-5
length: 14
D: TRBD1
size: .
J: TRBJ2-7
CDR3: CASSIGQGAYEQYF
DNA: TGTGCCAGCAGTATCGGACAGGGGGCATACGAGCAGTACTTC

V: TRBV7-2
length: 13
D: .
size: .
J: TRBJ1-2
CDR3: CASSLRQRDGYTF
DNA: TGTGCCAGCAGCTTACGCCAGAGGGATGGCTACACCTTC

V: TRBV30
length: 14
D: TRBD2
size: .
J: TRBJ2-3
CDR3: CAAKRGVSTDTQYF
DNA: TGTGCCGCTAAGCGGGGGGTTAGCACAGATACGCAGTATTTT

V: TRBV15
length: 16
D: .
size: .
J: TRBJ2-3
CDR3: CATSRSTGLSTDTQYF
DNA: TGTGCCACCAGCAGAAGCACAGGGCTTAGCACAGATACGCAGTATTTT

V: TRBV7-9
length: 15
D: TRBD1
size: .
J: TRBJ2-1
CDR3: CASSFVQGVGNEQFF
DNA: TGTGCCAGCAGCTTCGTACAGGGGGTTGGGAATGAGCAGTTCTTC

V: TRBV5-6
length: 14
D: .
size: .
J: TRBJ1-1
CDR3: CASSLVRQSTEAFF
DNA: TGTGCCAGCAGCTTGGTACGCCAGTCCACTGAAGCTTTCTTT

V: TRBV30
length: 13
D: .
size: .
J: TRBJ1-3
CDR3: CACQQDSGNTIYF
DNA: TGTGCCTGTCAACAGGACTCTGGAAACACCATATATTTT

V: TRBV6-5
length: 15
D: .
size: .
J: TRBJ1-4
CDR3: CASSYGGDTGEKLFF
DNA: TGTGCCAGCAGTTACGGGGGGGACACAGGCGAAAAACTGTTTTTT

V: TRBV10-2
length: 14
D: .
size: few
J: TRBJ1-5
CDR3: CASRATGSNQPQHF
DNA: TGCGCCAGCCGTGCGACAGGATCTAATCAGCCCCAGCATTTT

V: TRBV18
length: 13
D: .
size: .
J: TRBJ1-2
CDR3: CASSPDSYYGYTF
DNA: TGTGCCAGCTCACCGGACAGCTACTATGGCTACACCTTC

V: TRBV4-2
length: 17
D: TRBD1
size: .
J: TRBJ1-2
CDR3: CASSQVTSRDSRYGYTF
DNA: TGTGCCAGCAGCCAAGTCACGAGCCGGGACAGCCGATATGGCTACACCTTC

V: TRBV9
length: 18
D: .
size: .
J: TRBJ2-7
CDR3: CASSVLRSRAKSSYEQYF
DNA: TGTGCCAGCAGCGTCTTGAGGTCGAGAGCGAAAAGCTCCTACGAGCAGTACTTC

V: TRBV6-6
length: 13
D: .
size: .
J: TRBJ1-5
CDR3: CASSRGDPQPQHF
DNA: TGTGCCAGCAGCCGGGGGGACCCTCAGCCCCAGCATTTT

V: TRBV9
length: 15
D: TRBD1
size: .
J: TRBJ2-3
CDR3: CASRTGTGVRDTQYF
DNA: TGTGCCAGCAGGACCGGGACAGGGGTAAGGGATACGCAGTATTTT

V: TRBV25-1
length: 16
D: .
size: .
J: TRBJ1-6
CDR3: CASSELWAEDNSPLHF
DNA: TGTGCCAGCAGTGAATTGTGGGCGGAGGATAATTCACCCCTCCACTTT

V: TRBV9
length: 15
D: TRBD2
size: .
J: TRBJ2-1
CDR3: CASSVANQRGNEQFF
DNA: TGTGCCAGCAGCGTAGCGAACCAGCGGGGGAATGAGCAGTTCTTC

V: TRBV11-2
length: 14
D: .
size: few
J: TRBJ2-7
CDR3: CASSSIPPGYEQYF
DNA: TGTGCCAGCAGCTCAATACCCCCAGGCTACGAGCAGTACTTC

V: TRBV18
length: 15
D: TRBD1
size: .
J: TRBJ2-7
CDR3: CASSPGQGTSNEQYF
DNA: TGTGCCAGCTCCCCAGGACAGGGTACATCGAACGAGCAGTACTTC

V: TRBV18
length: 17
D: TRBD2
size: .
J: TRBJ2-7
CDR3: CASSGTGTSGGPYEQYF
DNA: TGTGCCAGCTCAGGAACCGGGACTAGCGGGGGGCCCTACGAGCAGTACTTC

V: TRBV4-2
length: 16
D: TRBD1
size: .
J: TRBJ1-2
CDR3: CASSRVGTGGDYGYTF
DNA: TGTGCCAGCAGCCGGGTAGGGACAGGAGGGGACTATGGCTACACCTTC

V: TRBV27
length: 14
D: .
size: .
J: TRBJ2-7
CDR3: CASSLSRDSYEQYF
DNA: TGTGCCAGCAGTCTTAGTAGAGACTCCTACGAGCAGTACTTC

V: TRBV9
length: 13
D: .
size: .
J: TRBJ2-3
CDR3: CASSVASDYTQYF
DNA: TGTGCCAGCAGCGTAGCGTCTGACTATACGCAGTATTTT

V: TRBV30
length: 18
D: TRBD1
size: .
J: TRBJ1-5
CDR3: CAWSHNSNRGKINQPQHF
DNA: TGTGCCTGGAGTCACAATTCTAACAGGGGCAAGATTAATCAGCCCCAGCATTTT

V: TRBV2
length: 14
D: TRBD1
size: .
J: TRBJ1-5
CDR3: CASSPGQADQPQHF
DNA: TGTGCCAGCAGTCCGGGACAGGCCGATCAGCCCCAGCATTTT

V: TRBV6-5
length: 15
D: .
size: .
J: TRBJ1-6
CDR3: CASSYSTGLESPLHF
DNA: TGTGCCAGCAGTTACAGTACAGGCTTGGAATCACCCCTCCACTTT

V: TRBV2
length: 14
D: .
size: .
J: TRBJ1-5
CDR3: CASSDGATIQPQHF
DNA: TGTGCCAGCAGCGATGGGGCCACAATTCAGCCCCAGCATTTT

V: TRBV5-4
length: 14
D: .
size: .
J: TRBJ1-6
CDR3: CASSLEVANSPLHF
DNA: TGTGCCAGCAGCTTAGAGGTGGCGAATTCACCCCTCCACTTT

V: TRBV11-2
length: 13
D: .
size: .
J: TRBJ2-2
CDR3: CASRLSQGGELFF
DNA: TGTGCCAGCAGGTTATCCCAGGGTGGGGAGCTGTTTTTT

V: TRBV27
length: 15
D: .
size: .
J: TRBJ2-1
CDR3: CASSTTGNSYNEQFF
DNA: TGTGCCAGCTCGACGACAGGTAACTCCTACAATGAGCAGTTCTTC

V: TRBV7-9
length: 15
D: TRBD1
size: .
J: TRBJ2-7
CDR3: CASSSADRGRHEQYF
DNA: TGTGCCAGCAGCTCCGCCGACAGGGGGAGGCACGAGCAGTACTTC

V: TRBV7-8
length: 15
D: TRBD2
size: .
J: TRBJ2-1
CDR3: CASKGPRGGYNEQFF
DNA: TGTGCCAGCAAGGGCCCTCGGGGGGGGTACAATGAGCAGTTCTTC

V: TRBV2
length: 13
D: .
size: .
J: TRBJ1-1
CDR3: CASSELGRAEAFF
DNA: TGTGCCAGCAGTGAATTAGGGAGGGCTGAAGCTTTCTTT

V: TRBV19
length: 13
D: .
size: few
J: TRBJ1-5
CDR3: CASSYPGNQPQHF
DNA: TGTGCCAGTAGTTACCCGGGTAATCAGCCCCAGCATTTT

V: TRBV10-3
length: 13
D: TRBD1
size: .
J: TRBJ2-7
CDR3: CAISERQGDEQYF
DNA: TGTGCCATCAGTGAACGGCAGGGGGACGAGCAGTACTTC

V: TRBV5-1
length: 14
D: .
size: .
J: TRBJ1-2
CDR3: CASSPMGPNYGYTF
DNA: TGCGCCAGCAGTCCCATGGGGCCTAACTATGGCTACACCTTC

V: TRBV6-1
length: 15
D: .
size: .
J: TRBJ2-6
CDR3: CASSEDTSGANVLTF
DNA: TGTGCCAGCAGTGAAGACACCTCTGGGGCCAACGTCCTGACTTTC

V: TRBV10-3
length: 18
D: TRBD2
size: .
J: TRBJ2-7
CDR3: CATLSRGEGGGSSYEQYF
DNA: TGTGCCACCCTAAGTAGGGGCGAAGGCGGGGGTTCCTCCTACGAGCAGTACTTC

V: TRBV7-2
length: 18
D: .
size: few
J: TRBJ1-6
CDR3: CASSSLGEMRSYNSPLHF
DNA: TGTGCCAGCAGCTCGCTGGGTGAGATGAGGTCCTATAATTCACCCCTCCACTTT

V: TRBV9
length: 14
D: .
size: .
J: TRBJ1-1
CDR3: CASSVLGEGTEAFF
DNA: TGTGCCAGCAGCGTTCTCGGGGAGGGCACTGAAGCTTTCTTT

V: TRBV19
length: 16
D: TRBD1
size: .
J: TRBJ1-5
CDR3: CASTSTGTGMYQPQHF
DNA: TGTGCCAGTACCTCAACCGGGACAGGGATGTACCAGCCCCAGCATTTT

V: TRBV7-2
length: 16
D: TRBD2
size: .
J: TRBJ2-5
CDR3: CASSLASAGGQETQYF
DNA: TGTGCCAGCAGCTTAGCGTCGGCGGGGGGACAAGAGACCCAGTACTTC